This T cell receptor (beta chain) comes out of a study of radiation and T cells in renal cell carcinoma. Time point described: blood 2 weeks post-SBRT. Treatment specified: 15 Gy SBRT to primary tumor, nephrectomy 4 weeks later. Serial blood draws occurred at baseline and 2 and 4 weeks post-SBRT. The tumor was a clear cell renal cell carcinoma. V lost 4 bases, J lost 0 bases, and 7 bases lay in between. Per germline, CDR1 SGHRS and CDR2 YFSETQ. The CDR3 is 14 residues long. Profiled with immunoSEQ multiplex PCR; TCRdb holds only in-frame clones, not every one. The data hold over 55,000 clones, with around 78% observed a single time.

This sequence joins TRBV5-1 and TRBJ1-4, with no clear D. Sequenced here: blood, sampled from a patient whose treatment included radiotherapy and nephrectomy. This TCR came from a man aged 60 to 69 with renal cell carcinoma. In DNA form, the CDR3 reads TGCGCCAGCAGCCAACTGGCAACTAATGAAAAACTGTTTTTT. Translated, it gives CASSQLATNEKLFF.